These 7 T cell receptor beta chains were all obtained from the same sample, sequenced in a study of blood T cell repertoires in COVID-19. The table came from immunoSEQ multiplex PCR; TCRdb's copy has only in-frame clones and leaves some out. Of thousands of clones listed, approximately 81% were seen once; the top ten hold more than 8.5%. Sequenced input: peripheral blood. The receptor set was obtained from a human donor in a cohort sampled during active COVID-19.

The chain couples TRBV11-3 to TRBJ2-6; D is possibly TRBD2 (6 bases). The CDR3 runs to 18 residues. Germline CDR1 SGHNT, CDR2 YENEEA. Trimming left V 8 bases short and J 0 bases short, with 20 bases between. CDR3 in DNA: TGTGCCAGCGCTTCTCGGGAGCAAATCCTCTCTGGGGCCAACGTCCTGACTTTC. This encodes CASASREQILSGANVLTF.

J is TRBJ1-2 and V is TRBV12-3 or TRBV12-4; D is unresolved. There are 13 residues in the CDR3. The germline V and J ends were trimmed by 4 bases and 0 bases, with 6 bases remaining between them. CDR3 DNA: TGTGCCAGCAGTTCACGGGCTAACTATGGCTACACCTTC. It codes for CASSSRANYGYTF.

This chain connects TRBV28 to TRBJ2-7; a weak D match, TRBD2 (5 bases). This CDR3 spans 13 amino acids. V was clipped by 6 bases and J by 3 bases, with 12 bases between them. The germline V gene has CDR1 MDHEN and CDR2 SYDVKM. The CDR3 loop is CASREEMGYEQYF. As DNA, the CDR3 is TGTGCCAGCAGGGAGGAGATGGGCTACGAGCAGTACTTC. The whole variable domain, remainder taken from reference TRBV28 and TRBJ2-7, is DVKVTQSSRYLVKRTGEKVFLECVQDMDHENMFWYRQDPGLGLRLIYFSYDVKMKEKGDIPEGYSVSREKKERFSLILESASTNQTSMYLCASREEMGYEQYFGPGTRLTVT.

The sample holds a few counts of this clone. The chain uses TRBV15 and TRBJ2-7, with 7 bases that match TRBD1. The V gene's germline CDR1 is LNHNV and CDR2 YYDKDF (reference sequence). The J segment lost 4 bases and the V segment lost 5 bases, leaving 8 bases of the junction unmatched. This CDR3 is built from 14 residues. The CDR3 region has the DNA TGTGCCACCAGCCCTCCGGGACAGACGTACGAGCAGTACTTC. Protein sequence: CATSPPGQTYEQYF.

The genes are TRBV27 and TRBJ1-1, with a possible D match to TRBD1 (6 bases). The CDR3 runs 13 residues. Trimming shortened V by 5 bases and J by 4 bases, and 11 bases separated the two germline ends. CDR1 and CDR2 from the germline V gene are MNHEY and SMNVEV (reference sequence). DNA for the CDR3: TGTGCCAGCAGTCACAGGGAAAGCACTGAAGCTTTCTTT. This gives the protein CASSHRESTEAFF.

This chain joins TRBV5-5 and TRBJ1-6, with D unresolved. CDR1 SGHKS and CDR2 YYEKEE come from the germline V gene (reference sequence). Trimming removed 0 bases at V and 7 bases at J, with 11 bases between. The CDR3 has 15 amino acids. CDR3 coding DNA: TGTGCCAGCAGCTTGGCGCGGCCGGGGAATTCACCCCTCCACTTT. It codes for CASSLARPGNSPLHF.

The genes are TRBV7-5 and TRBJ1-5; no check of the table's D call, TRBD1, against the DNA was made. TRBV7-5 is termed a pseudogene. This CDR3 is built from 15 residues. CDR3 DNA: TGTGTCAGAAGCTTAACCGGACAAGGATATCAGCCCCAGCATTTT. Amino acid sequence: CVRSLTGQGYQPQHF.